This T cell receptor (beta chain) is drawn from a study of T cell changes during pregnancy in multiple sclerosis. The assay was immunoSEQ multiplex PCR, and TCRdb's table has in-frame clones only and misses some. Seen here are tens of thousands of clones, around 92% observed once, and the top ten hold approximately 0.5%. V was pared by 8 bases and J by 0 bases, with 14 bases between. CDR1 is MDHEN, CDR2 SYDVKM, per germline. The CDR3 totals 15 residues. Sequencing used CD4+ T cells from peripheral blood mononuclear cells, obtained in the third trimester of pregnancy. This TCR derives from a female donor with multiple sclerosis, enrolled in a pregnancy study. This chain joins TRBV28 and TRBJ2-1; a weak D match, TRBD2 (6 bases). CDR3 in DNA: TGTGCCAGCGGACCCCCCGGGGGCTCCTACAATGAGCAGTTCTTC. Translating it yields CASGPPGGSYNEQFF.